The clone carrying this T cell receptor (beta chain) was picked up many times. Its antigen is not identified. Healthy individuals who donated bone marrow served as the donors. These data belong to a study of cytomegalovirus exposure and HLA in healthy donors. Study-level results: In an earlier analysis, in under 700 donors, most V segments appeared productive either ~87% or ~30% of the time. Some TCR beta chains (more than 150 of them) were listed as cytomegalovirus-associated.

PCR involved 60 Vbeta and 13 Jbeta primers. Some clones are missing from TCRdb's copy, which holds only in-frame ones; the method was immunoSEQ multiplex PCR. The table lists approximately 99,000 clones, around three quarters of them singletons. The CDR3 length is 14 residues. J gave up 3 bases and V 5 bases, and 7 bases lay outside the gene matches. Germline V CDR1 and CDR2: MNHEY, SVGAGI. V and J are TRBV6-5 and TRBJ2-7; TRBD1 matches at 7 bases. The source of this sequence is a male donor in good health and CMV-seropositive. Sequenced input: PBMCs. CDR3 residues: CASSPAGTDYEQYF. CDR3 DNA: TGTGCCAGCAGTCCTGCCGGGACAGACTACGAGCAGTACTTC.